This T cell receptor beta chain is drawn from a study of radiotherapy plus CTLA-4 blockade in lung cancer. Overall study: With approximately 33% of patients having disease control, objective responses were seen in roughly 18%.

Only one count was recorded for this clone. Antigen specificity is unknown. Points from the study as a whole: The study found tumor-derived TCR clones expanded in blood after radiotherapy plus ipilimumab. Response, reportedly, was best predicted by interferon-beta along with early blood T cell clone dynamics.

CDR3 length equals 16 residues. The germline V gene has CDR1 SGDLS and CDR2 YYNGEE. V gave up 0 bases and J gave up 1 base, with 12 bases separating them. Measured with immunoSEQ multiplex PCR; TCRdb has only the in-frame clones, and not every one. The sample shows 25,000 to 40,000 clones, 70% of them seen only once. Sequencing was performed on peripheral blood, taken from a patient treated with radiotherapy plus ipilimumab. The rearrangement links TRBV9 to TRBJ2-3; D perhaps matches TRBD2 (5 bases). This clonotype was obtained from a human donor with non-small cell lung cancer who had stable disease on radiotherapy plus ipilimumab. In nucleotides, the CDR3 is TGTGCCAGCAGCGTAGGGACGGGGTCTGGCACAGATACGCAGTATTTT. Residues: CASSVGTGSGTDTQYF.